A selection of T cell receptor beta chains follows, all from one sample in a study of OX40 agonist ivuxolimab in advanced cancers. Assay used: immunoSEQ multiplex PCR; TCRdb lists only in-frame clones, some missing. The sample has 50,000 to 60,000 clones; about 88% are singletons. Sequenced material: CD4+ or CD8+ T cells sorted from blood, taken in a trial of the OX40 agonist ivuxolimab. These receptors were obtained from an adult with an advanced solid tumor such as melanoma, head and neck, liver or kidney cancer. Each CDR3 is given with its conserved first and last residue. The order of the fields is clone size, V gene, D gene, J gene, CDR3 protein, CDR3 DNA. A D gene is named only where the DNA matches it firmly. Size is omitted from some rows. Given values are once, few, many or a class for expanded clones.

size: few; V: TRBV10-3; D: -; J: TRBJ1-5; CDR3: CASSDNSNQPQHF; DNA: TGTGCCAGCAGTGACAATAGCAATCAGCCCCAGCATTTT
size: -; V: TRBV20-1; D: -; J: TRBJ1-1; CDR3: CSALINTEAFF; DNA: TGCAGTGCTTTGATTAACACTGAAGCTTTCTTT
size: -; V: TRBV4-1; D: -; J: TRBJ1-6; CDR3: CASSHTQLRQSKNSPLHF; DNA: TGCGCCAGCAGCCATACCCAGTTACGGCAGAGCAAAAATTCACCCCTCCACTTT
size: -; V: TRBV6-1; D: TRBD1; J: TRBJ2-7; CDR3: CASSRRGQGSNEQYF; DNA: TGTGCCAGCAGCCGCCGCGGACAGGGGTCGAACGAGCAGTACTTC
size: -; V: TRBV19; D: -; J: TRBJ2-6; CDR3: CASSTFKTGANVLTF; DNA: TGTGCCAGTAGTACCTTTAAGACCGGGGCCAACGTCCTGACTTTC
size: few; V: TRBV5-8; D: -; J: TRBJ2-7; CDR3: CASSSGFSYEQYF; DNA: TGTGCCAGCAGCTCAGGGTTCTCCTACGAGCAGTACTTC
size: -; V: TRBV10-3; D: -; J: TRBJ2-7; CDR3: CAIRGSGLVEAEQYF; DNA: TGTGCCATCAGGGGATCAGGCCTAGTCGAGGCCGAGCAGTACTTC
size: few; V: TRBV29-1; D: -; J: TRBJ1-2; CDR3: CSVEGGSNYGYTF; DNA: TGCAGCGTTGAGGGCGGAAGTAACTATGGCTACACCTTC
size: once; V: TRBV2; D: -; J: TRBJ1-5; CDR3: CASTGRRGAIGNQPQHF; DNA: TGTGCCAGCACCGGCAGGAGGGGGGCGATTGGCAATCAGCCCCAGCATTTT
size: -; V: TRBV4-3; D: -; J: TRBJ2-2; CDR3: CASSQVGRTGELFF; DNA: TGCGCCAGCAGCCAAGTCGGTAGAACCGGCGAGCTGTTTTTT
size: -; V: TRBV7-9; D: -; J: TRBJ2-3; CDR3: CASSFGDGTDTQYF; DNA: TGTGCCAGCAGCTTCGGGGACGGCACAGATACGCAGTATTTT
size: -; V: TRBV5-1; D: TRBD2; J: TRBJ2-5; CDR3: CASSLSLAGEETQYF; DNA: TGCGCCAGCAGCTTGAGCCTAGCGGGGGAAGAGACCCAGTACTTC
size: -; V: TRBV6-9; D: TRBD1; J: TRBJ2-1; CDR3: CASSYPTGGNEQFF; DNA: TGTGCCAGCAGTTACCCCACAGGGGGCAATGAGCAGTTCTTC
size: -; V: TRBV27; D: TRBD1; J: TRBJ1-2; CDR3: CASSFETGDGYTF; DNA: TGTGCCAGCAGTTTTGAAACAGGGGACGGCTACACCTTC
size: few; V: TRBV5-1; D: -; J: TRBJ1-1; CDR3: CASSLGDHTEAFF; DNA: TGCGCCAGCAGCTTGGGTGATCACACTGAAGCTTTCTTT
size: -; V: TRBV5-4; D: TRBD1; J: TRBJ1-1; CDR3: CASSLDRGFEAFF; DNA: TGTGCCAGCAGCCTGGACAGGGGATTTGAAGCTTTCTTT
size: once; V: TRBV5-1; D: TRBD1; J: TRBJ1-5; CDR3: CASSLGDRESNQPQHF; DNA: TGCGCCAGCAGCTTGGGAGACAGGGAGAGCAATCAGCCCCAGCATTTT
size: -; V: TRBV5-6; D: -; J: TRBJ1-2; CDR3: CASSFGGPSYVDPSGYTF; DNA: TGTGCCAGCAGCTTTGGAGGCCCAAGTTACGTGGATCCCTCGGGCTACACCTTC
size: -; V: TRBV19; D: -; J: TRBJ1-5; CDR3: CASSIDLDSNQPQHF; DNA: TGTGCCAGTAGTATAGATCTGGATAGCAATCAGCCCCAGCATTTT
size: -; V: TRBV5-1; D: -; J: TRBJ1-1; CDR3: CASSNHIMNTEAFF; DNA: TGCGCCAGCAGCAACCATATCATGAACACTGAAGCTTTCTTT
size: -; V: TRBV6-5; D: -; J: TRBJ1-2; CDR3: CASSLLQGSYGYTF; DNA: TGTGCCAGCTCCCTTCTCCAGGGTTCCTATGGCTACACCTTC
size: -; V: TRBV9; D: -; J: TRBJ2-6; CDR3: CASSVEIDSPGANVLTF; DNA: TGTGCCAGCAGCGTAGAGATAGACAGTCCAGGGGCCAACGTCCTGACTTTC
size: -; V: TRBV27; D: TRBD1; J: TRBJ1-6; CDR3: CASSFLRGTPSPLHF; DNA: TGTGCCAGCAGTTTCCTCAGGGGGACACCTTCACCCCTCCACTTT
size: -; V: TRBV5-1; D: -; J: TRBJ2-7; CDR3: CASSLVDSRYYEQYF; DNA: TGCGCCAGCAGCTTGGTTGACAGTAGGTACTACGAGCAGTACTTC
size: -; V: TRBV19; D: TRBD1; J: TRBJ2-5; CDR3: CASGPRDRDQETQYF; DNA: TGTGCCAGCGGACCACGGGACAGAGACCAAGAGACCCAGTACTTC
size: -; V: TRBV5-1; D: -; J: TRBJ2-5; CDR3: CASSLENTQETQYF; DNA: TGCGCCAGCAGCTTGGAGAACACTCAAGAGACCCAGTACTTC
size: -; V: TRBV11-2; D: TRBD1; J: TRBJ2-7; CDR3: CASSLGAGGFYEQYF; DNA: TGTGCCAGCAGCTTGGGGGCAGGGGGCTTCTACGAGCAGTACTTC
size: -; V: TRBV19; D: TRBD1; J: TRBJ2-7; CDR3: CASSPRDRVYEQYF; DNA: TGTGCCAGTAGTCCACGGGACAGGGTTTACGAGCAGTACTTC
size: -; V: TRBV10-2; D: TRBD1; J: TRBJ2-7; CDR3: CASGDRGHYEQYF; DNA: TGCGCCAGCGGTGACAGGGGCCACTACGAGCAGTACTTC
size: -; V: TRBV19; D: -; J: TRBJ2-7; CDR3: CASIAGEGYEQYF; DNA: TGTGCCAGTATAGCAGGCGAGGGCTACGAGCAGTACTTC
size: once; V: TRBV4-3; D: -; J: TRBJ1-5; CDR3: CASSQDGGSNQPQHF; DNA: TGCGCCAGCAGCCAAGATGGGGGGAGCAATCAGCCCCAGCATTTT
size: -; V: TRBV29-1; D: TRBD2; J: TRBJ2-7; CDR3: CSVLAGAAYEQYF; DNA: TGCAGCGTGTTAGCGGGGGCCGCCTACGAGCAGTACTTC
size: -; V: TRBV7-2; D: -; J: TRBJ1-1; CDR3: CASSIKGQGGTEAFF; DNA: TGTGCCAGCAGCATCAAGGGGCAGGGTGGAACTGAAGCTTTCTTT
size: -; V: TRBV5-6; D: -; J: TRBJ1-4; CDR3: CASSLSTGIFEKLFF; DNA: TGTGCCAGCAGCCTCAGTACAGGAATCTTTGAAAAACTGTTTTTT
size: -; V: TRBV18; D: -; J: TRBJ2-7; CDR3: CASSPPRAGSYEQYF; DNA: TGTGCCAGCTCACCACCGCGGGCGGGCTCCTACGAGCAGTACTTC
size: few; V: TRBV7-6; D: -; J: TRBJ1-6; CDR3: CASSPSGTNNSPLHF; DNA: TGTGCCAGCAGCCCGTCCGGGACAAATAATTCACCCCTCCACTTT
size: -; V: TRBV19; D: TRBD1; J: TRBJ1-5; CDR3: CASSDRGYGQPQHF; DNA: TGTGCCAGTAGTGACAGGGGGTACGGTCAGCCCCAGCATTTT
size: -; V: TRBV1; D: -; J: TRBJ2-6; CDR3: CTSSQLPGQGAKCGANVLTF; DNA: TGCACCAGCAGCCAACTTCCGGGACAGGGGGCGAAGTGTGGGGCCAACGTCCTGACTTTC
size: -; V: TRBV5-6; D: -; J: TRBJ2-1; CDR3: CASTGTPYNEQFF; DNA: TGTGCCAGTACCGGGACTCCCTACAATGAGCAGTTCTTC
size: -; V: TRBV27; D: -; J: TRBJ1-2; CDR3: CASSWVSPTNNYGYTF; DNA: TGTGCCAGCAGTTGGGTCAGTCCGACCAATAACTATGGCTACACCTTC
size: -; V: TRBV11-2; D: -; J: TRBJ2-7; CDR3: CASSSEAGYEQYF; DNA: TGTGCCAGCAGCTCCGAGGCGGGTTACGAGCAGTACTTC
size: -; V: TRBV6-4; D: TRBD1; J: TRBJ1-1; CDR3: CASSEGTGGTEAFF; DNA: TGTGCCAGCAGTGAAGGGACAGGGGGCACTGAAGCTTTCTTT
size: once; V: TRBV6-4; D: -; J: TRBJ2-6; CDR3: CASSYSHSGANVLTF; DNA: TGTGCCAGCAGTTACTCGCACTCTGGGGCCAACGTCCTGACTTTC
size: -; V: TRBV7-9; D: -; J: TRBJ2-3; CDR3: CASSPQQGWSTDTQYF; DNA: TGTGCCAGCAGCCCGCAACAGGGTTGGAGCACAGATACGCAGTATTTT
size: -; V: TRBV4-3; D: TRBD1; J: TRBJ2-3; CDR3: CASSQETGWSTDTQYF; DNA: TGCGCCAGCAGCCAAGAGACAGGGTGGAGCACAGATACGCAGTATTTT
size: -; V: TRBV4-1; D: -; J: TRBJ2-1; CDR3: CASSQVRLVAYNEQFF; DNA: TGCGCCAGCAGCCAAGTGAGACTAGTTGCCTACAATGAGCAGTTCTTC
size: -; V: TRBV19; D: TRBD2; J: TRBJ2-3; CDR3: CASSMGGGFGDTQYF; DNA: TGTGCCAGTAGTATGGGCGGGGGGTTTGGAGATACGCAGTATTTT
size: -; V: TRBV7-3; D: -; J: TRBJ2-5; CDR3: CASSLDGSQETQYF; DNA: TGTGCCAGCAGCTTGGATGGCTCCCAAGAGACCCAGTACTTC
size: -; V: TRBV14; D: -; J: TRBJ2-7; CDR3: CASSLIGTASYEQYF; DNA: TGTGCCAGCAGCCTGATAGGTACAGCCTCTTACGAGCAGTACTTC
size: -; V: TRBV5-8; D: TRBD1; J: TRBJ2-1; CDR3: CASSIGQGYNEQFF; DNA: TGTGCCAGCAGCATCGGACAGGGATACAATGAGCAGTTCTTC
size: -; V: TRBV9; D: -; J: TRBJ2-3; CDR3: CASSVDLTVAEGTDTQYF; DNA: TGTGCCAGCAGCGTAGATCTGACGGTCGCCGAAGGCACAGATACGCAGTATTTT
size: -; V: TRBV6-5; D: -; J: TRBJ2-7; CDR3: CASSSSHYEQYF; DNA: TGTGCCAGCAGTTCGAGCCACTACGAGCAGTACTTC
size: -; V: TRBV5-6; D: TRBD1; J: TRBJ2-7; CDR3: CASSTYGQDSYEQYF; DNA: TGTGCCAGCAGCACCTACGGACAGGACTCCTACGAGCAGTACTTC